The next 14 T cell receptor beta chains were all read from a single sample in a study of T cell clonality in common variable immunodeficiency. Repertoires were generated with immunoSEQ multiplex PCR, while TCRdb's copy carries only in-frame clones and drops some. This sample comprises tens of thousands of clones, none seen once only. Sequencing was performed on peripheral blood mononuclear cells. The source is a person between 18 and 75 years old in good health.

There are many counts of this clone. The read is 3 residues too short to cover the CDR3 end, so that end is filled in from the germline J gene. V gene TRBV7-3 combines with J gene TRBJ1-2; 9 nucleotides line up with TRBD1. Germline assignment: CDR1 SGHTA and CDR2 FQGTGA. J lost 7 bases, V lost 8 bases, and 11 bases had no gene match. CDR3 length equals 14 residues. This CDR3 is CASGLGTGSVGYTF. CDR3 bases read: TGTGCCAGCGGACTCGGGACAGGGAGCGTTGGC.

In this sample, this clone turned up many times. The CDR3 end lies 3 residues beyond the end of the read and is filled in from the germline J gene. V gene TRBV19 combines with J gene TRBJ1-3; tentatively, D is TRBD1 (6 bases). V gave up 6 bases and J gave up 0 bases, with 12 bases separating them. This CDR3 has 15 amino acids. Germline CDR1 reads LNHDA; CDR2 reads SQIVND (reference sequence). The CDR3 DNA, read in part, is TGTGCCAGTAGCCAACAGGGAGGCTCTGGAAACACC. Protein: CASSQQGGSGNT. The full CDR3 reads CASSQQGGSGNTIYF.

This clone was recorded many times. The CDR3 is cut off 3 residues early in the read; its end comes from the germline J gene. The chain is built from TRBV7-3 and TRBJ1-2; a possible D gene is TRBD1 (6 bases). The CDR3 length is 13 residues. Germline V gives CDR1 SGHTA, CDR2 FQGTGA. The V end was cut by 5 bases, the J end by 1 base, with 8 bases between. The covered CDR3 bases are TGTGCCAGCAGCCGACAGGATAACTATGGC. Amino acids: CASSRQDNYG. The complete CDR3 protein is CASSRQDNYGYTF.

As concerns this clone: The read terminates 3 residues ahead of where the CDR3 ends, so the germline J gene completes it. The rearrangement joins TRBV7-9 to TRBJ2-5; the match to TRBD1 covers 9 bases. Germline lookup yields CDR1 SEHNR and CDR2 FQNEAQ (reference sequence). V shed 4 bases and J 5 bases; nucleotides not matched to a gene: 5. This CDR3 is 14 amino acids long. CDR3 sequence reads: CASSSGTGPETQYF. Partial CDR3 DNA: TGTGCCAGCAGCTCAGGGACAGGGCCGGAGACC. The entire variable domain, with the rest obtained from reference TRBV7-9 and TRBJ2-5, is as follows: DTGVSQNPRHKITKRGQNVTFRCDPISEHNRLYWYRQTLGQGPEFLTYFQNEAQLEKSRLLSDRFSAERPKGSFSTLEIQRTEQGDSAMYLCASSSGTGPETQYFGPGTRLLVL.

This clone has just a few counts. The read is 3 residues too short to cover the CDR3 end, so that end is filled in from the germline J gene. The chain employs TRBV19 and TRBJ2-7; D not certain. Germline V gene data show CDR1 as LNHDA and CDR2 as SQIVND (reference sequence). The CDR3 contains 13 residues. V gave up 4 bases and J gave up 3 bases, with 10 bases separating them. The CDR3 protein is CASSTVYLYEQYF. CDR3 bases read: TGTGCCAGTAGTACTGTGTATCTCTACGAG.

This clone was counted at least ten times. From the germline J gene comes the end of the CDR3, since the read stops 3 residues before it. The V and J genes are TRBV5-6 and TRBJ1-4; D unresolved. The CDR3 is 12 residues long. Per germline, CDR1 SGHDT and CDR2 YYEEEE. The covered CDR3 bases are TGTGCCAGCAGCAATAGCCGGGGTGAA. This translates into CASSNSRGE. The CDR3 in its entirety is CASSNSRGELFF.

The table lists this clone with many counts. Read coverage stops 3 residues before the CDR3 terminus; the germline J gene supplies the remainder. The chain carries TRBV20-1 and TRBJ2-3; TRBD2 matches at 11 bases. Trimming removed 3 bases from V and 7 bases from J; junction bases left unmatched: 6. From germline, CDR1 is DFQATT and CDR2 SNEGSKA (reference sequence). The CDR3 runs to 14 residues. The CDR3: CSASGTSGANTQYF. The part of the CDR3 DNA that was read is TGCAGTGCTAGCGGGACTAGCGGCGCGAATACG.

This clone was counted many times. CDR3 DNA, as far as it was read: TGCAGCGTTGGGGCTGGTGACAGGACCAACACCGGGGAG. It is translated as CSVGAGDRTNTGE. The CDR3, in full, reads CSVGAGDRTNTGELFF. The gene calls are TRBV29-1 and TRBJ2-2; TRBD1 might be the D (6 bases). The CDR3 end is not reached by the read, which stops 3 residues before it; the germline J gene fills it in. V was pared by 4 bases and J by 2 bases, with 17 bases between. This CDR3 is built from 16 residues. CDR1 and CDR2 from the germline V gene are SQVTM and ANQGSEA.

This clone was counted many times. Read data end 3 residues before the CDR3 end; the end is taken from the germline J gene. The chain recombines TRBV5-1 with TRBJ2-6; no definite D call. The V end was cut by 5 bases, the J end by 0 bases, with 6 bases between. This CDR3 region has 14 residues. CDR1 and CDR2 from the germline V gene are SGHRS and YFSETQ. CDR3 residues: CASRKGSGANVLTF. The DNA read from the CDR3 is TGCGCCAGCAGGAAGGGCTCTGGGGCCAACGTC.

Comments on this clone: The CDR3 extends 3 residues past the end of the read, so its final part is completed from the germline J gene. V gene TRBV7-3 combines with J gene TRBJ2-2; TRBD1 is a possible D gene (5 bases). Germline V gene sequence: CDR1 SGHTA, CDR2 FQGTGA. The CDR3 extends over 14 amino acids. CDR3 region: CASSSGQGNSPLFF. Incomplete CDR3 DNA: TGTGCCAGCAGCTCTGGGCAGGGAAACTCACCG.

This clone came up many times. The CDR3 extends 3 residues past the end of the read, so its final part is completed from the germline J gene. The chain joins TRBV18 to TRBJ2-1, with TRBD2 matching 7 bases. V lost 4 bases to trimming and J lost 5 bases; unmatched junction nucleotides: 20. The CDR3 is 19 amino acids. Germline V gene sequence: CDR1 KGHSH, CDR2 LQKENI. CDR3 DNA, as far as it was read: TGTGCCAGCTCACAAACGCGGGCTTCTTTGGCGGGGGAGAACAATGAG. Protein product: CASSQTRASLAGENNE. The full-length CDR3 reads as CASSQTRASLAGENNEQFF.

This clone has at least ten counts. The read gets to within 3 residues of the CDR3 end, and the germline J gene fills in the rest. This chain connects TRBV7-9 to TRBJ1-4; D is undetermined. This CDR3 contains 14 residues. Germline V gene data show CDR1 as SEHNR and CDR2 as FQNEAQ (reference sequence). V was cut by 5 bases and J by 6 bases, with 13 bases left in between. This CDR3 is CASSQDGLDEKLFF. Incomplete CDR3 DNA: TGTGCCAGCAGCCAGGATGGGCTTGATGAAAAA.

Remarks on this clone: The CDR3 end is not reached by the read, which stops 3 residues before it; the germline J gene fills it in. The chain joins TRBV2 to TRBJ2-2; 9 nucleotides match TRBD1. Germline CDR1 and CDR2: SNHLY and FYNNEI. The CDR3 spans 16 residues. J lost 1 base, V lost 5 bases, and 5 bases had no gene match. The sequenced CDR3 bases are TGTGCCAGCAGTCCGACAGGGGGTAGGAACACCGGGGAG. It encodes CASSPTGGRNTGE. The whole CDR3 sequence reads CASSPTGGRNTGELFF.

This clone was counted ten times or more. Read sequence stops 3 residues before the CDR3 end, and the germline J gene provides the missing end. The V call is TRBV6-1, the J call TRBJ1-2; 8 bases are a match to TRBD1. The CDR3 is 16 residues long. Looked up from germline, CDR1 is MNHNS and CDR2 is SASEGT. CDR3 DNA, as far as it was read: TGTGCCAGCAGTGTGGCCTTAGACAGGGGCTATGGGGGC. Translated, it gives CASSVALDRGYGG. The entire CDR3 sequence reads CASSVALDRGYGGYTF.